A selection of T cell receptor beta chains follows, all from one sample in a study of cytomegalovirus exposure and HLA in healthy donors. TCRdb keeps only in-frame clones here, not all; method: immunoSEQ multiplex PCR. The sample holds about 160,000 clones, about 65% seen once. The sequencing sample was made of PBMCs. The receptors here all came from a man in his forties in good health and CMV-seropositive. Both conserved end residues are trimmed from each CDR3.

j_call | v_call | cdr3_aa
TRBJ1-3 | TRBV30 | AWSARGRFSGNTIY
TRBJ1-1 | TRBV19 | ASSTGIWRTEAF
TRBJ2-5 | TRBV9 | ASSVGAAQETQY
TRBJ2-2 | TRBV7-3 | ASSIGTGNTGELF
TRBJ1-1 | TRBV7-9 | ASSSRQGPEAF
TRBJ1-3 | TRBV7-8 | ASSAGGLGNTIY
TRBJ1-5 | TRBV30 | AWAPRGGGQPQH
TRBJ1-4 | TRBV7-9 | ASSFGGGGGEKLF
TRBJ1-1 | TRBV6-5 | ASSQGHTQEAF
TRBJ2-3 | TRBV19 | ASSSPSTSGGADTQY
TRBJ1-1 | TRBV5-4 | ASSHPWELNTEAF
TRBJ2-7 | TRBV28 | ASSPLVGGYEQY
TRBJ2-7 | TRBV12-5 | ASALGGGSEQY
TRBJ1-1 | TRBV4-2 | ASSQLGRVAF
NA | TRBV5-6 | ASILGQGGYEQY
TRBJ1-2 | TRBV19 | ASSRTPVTGSGYT
TRBJ2-3 | TRBV7-7 | ASSQGTGAGDTQY
TRBJ1-1 | TRBV14 | ASSPGNTEAF
TRBJ1-5 | TRBV2 | ASSRQGAQH
TRBJ1-2 | TRBV4-3 | ASSQAQGRGPGGYT
TRBJ2-1 | TRBV7-2 | ASSLEGANNEQF
TRBJ1-2 | TRBV6-5 | ASSDRGLRRRHT
TRBJ1-2 | TRBV2 | ASSLQTGY
TRBJ1-2 | TRBV4-3 | ASSQDRGFGSYT
TRBJ1-5 | TRBV6-5 | ASSDTPQGPQH
TRBJ2-7 | TRBV10-2 | AAGLAGVYYEQY
TRBJ1-1 | TRBV4-3 | ASSRRGLNTEAF
TRBJ1-1 | TRBV4-1 | ASSQDGGTEAF
TRBJ2-3 | TRBV11-2 | ASSNTGGVGHTDTQY
TRBJ2-1 | TRBV11-1 | ASQPGLAGDEQF
TRBJ2-6 | TRBV7-3 | ASTLSTGGTVLT
TRBJ1-4 | TRBV25-1 | ASSERTRGEKLF
TRBJ1-1 | TRBV2 | ASRTGSMNTEAF
TRBJ2-3 | TRBV11-2 | ASSLEAPPGTQY
TRBJ1-2 | TRBV10-3 | AIRDRGPGGYT
TRBJ2-2 | TRBV4-1 | ASSQVANANTGELF
TRBJ2-3 | TRBV9 | ASSALTSGARTDTQY
TRBJ2-2 | TRBV2 | ASSVPSSTGELF
TRBJ1-3 | TRBV6-1 | ASTAPTTGGNTIY
TRBJ1-2 | TRBV5-8 | ASDLGGVPNYGYT
TRBJ1-4 | TRBV11-1 | ASSLRRGTAANEKLF
TRBJ1-4 | TRBV6-5 | ASSSRGRPEKLF
TRBJ2-6 | TRBV19 | ASSIGRQGAPGANVLT
TRBJ1-4 | TRBV4-1 | ASSQDNAINEKLF
TRBJ2-7 | TRBV6-1 | ASSRSGWDEQY